This entry lists 3 T cell receptor beta chains sequenced from one sample in a study of molecular identifiers for immune sequencing clone quantification. MiXCR, applied by TCRdb to the PCR reads, yields one record per CDR3 protein. The repertoire consists of over 300,000 distinct CDR3 sequences, with roughly a quarter occurring once and the leading ten covering 0.7% to 0.95%. The sequenced sample was naive CD8+ T cells from blood, with Jurkat cell RNA spiked in. Subset: FACS-sorted CD8+CD4-CCR7+CD45RA+ naive T cells. The source is a human donor in good health. Some libraries in this study had Jurkat cell RNA spiked in.

This clonotype was seen only a few times. The V and J genes are TRBV7-9 and TRBJ2-3; D not certain. V dropped 4 bases and J dropped 0 bases, with 11 bases sitting between them. The germline V gene encodes CDR1 SEHNR and CDR2 FQNEAQ (reference sequence). This CDR3 has 15 residues. CDR3 nucleotide sequence: TGTGCCAGCAGCTCTCCCGTGTATAGCACAGATACGCAGTATTTT. Residues: CASSSPVYSTDTQYF.

In this sample, this clonotype turned up once. Lacking the conserved final phenylalanine or tryptophan, this CDR3 likely reflects a read error. The V call is TRBV5-6, the J call TRBJ2-7; D remains ambiguous. CDR3 length: 13 residues. Germline V gene lookup returns CDR1 SGHDT and CDR2 YYEEEE. Deletions cut 0 bases from V and 3 bases from J, with 7 bases between. The CDR3 loop is CASSLVADYEQYL. CDR3 sequence (DNA): TGTGCCAGCAGCTTGGTGGCTGACTACGAGCAGTACCTC.

As to this clonotype: Since a much larger clone is just one base distant, this may be a read error. V and J are TRBV5-1 and TRBJ2-7; D possibly corresponds to TRBD1 (6 bases). The germline V and J ends were trimmed by 0 bases and 6 bases, with 13 bases remaining between them. The CDR3 is made up of 14 amino acids. Germline values: CDR1 SGHRS, CDR2 YFSETQ. In nucleotides, the CDR3 is TGCGCCAGCAGCTTGGGGCAGGGGCCCGCCGAGCAGTACTTC. It codes for CASSLGQGPAEQYF.